One sample yielded the 5 T cell receptor beta chains listed below, sequenced in a study of OX40 agonist ivuxolimab in advanced cancers. Clones were sequenced by immunoSEQ multiplex PCR, and TCRdb holds only the in-frame ones, with some missing. The sample includes under 85,000 clones, approximately 93% of them seen just once. Material: CD4+ or CD8+ T cells sorted from blood, obtained in a trial of the OX40 agonist ivuxolimab. These receptors all stem from an adult with an advanced solid tumor such as melanoma, head and neck, liver or kidney cancer.

This sequence joins TRBV9 and TRBJ1-3, with D unclear. V lost 4 bases and J lost 1, with 9 bases in between. This CDR3 is built from 14 residues. The germline V gene has CDR1 SGDLS and CDR2 YYNGEE. CDR3 protein: CASSLTGSGNTIYF. CDR3 DNA sequence: TGTGCCAGCAGCCTCACCGGGTCTGGAAACACCATATATTTT.

The chain couples TRBV20-1 to TRBJ1-2; D call uncertain. The CDR3 sequence is 11 residues long. Germline V gene sequence: CDR1 DFQATT, CDR2 SNEGSKA (reference sequence). V lost 3 bases and J lost 1, with 3 bases in between. CDR3 sequence reads: CSASDNYGYTF. For the CDR3, the DNA is TGCAGTGCTAGTGATAACTATGGCTACACCTTC.

The V gene is TRBV28, the J gene TRBJ1-2; 9 nucleotides align to TRBD1. CDR1 is MDHEN, CDR2 SYDVKM, per germline. V dropped 4 bases and J dropped 6; count of bases not matched to a gene: 3. This CDR3 has 13 residues. Written as DNA, the CDR3 is TGTGCCAGCAGTTCGGGACAGGGAGATGGCTACACCTTC. This codes for CASSSGQGDGYTF.

The V and J genes are TRBV4-2 and TRBJ2-3; TRBD2 aligns across 8 bases. The CDR3 length is 17 residues. Germline V gene data show CDR1 as LGHNA and CDR2 as YNFKEQ. V trimming: 0 bases; J trimming: 3 bases; junction bases outside the gene matches: 8. The CDR3 region has the DNA TGTGCCAGCAGCCAAGAGACCCCGGGAGGGCCTACAGATACGCAGTATTTT. Its protein is CASSQETPGGPTDTQYF.

The gene calls are TRBV13 and TRBJ2-5; the match to TRBD2 covers 8 bases. Trimming cost V 1 base and J 5 bases; bases outside gene matches: 3. CDR3 length: 14 residues. CDR1 and CDR2 (germline): PRHDT, FYEKMQ (reference sequence). The CDR3 DNA sequence: TGTGCCAGCAGCTTAGCGGGAGGGCGGGAGACCCAGTACTTC. This encodes CASSLAGGRETQYF.